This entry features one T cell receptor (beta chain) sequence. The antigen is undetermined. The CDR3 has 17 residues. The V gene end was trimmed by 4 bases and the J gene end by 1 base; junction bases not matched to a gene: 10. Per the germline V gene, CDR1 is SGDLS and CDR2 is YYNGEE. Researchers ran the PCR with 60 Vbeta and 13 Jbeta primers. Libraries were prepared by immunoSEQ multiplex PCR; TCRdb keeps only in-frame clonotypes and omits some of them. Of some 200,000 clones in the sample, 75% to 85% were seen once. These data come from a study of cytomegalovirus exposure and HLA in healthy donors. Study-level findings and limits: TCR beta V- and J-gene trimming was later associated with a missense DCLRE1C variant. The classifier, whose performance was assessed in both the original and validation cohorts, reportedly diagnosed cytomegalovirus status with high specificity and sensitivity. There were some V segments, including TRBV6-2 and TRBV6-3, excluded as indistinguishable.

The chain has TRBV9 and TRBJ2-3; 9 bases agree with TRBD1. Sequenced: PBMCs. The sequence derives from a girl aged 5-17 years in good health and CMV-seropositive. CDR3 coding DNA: TGTGCCAGCAGCTCCCGTGGGACAGGGCTCGGCACAGATACGCAGTATTTT. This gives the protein CASSSRGTGLGTDTQYF.